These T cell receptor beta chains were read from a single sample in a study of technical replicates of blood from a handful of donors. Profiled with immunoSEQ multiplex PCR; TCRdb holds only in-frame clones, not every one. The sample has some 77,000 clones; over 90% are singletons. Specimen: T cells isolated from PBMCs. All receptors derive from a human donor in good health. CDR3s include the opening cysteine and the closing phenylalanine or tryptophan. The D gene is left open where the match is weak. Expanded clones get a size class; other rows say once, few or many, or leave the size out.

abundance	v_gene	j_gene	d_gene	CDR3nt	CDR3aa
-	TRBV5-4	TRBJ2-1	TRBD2	TGTGCCAGCAGCTTGGGCACTAGCGGCTCCTACAATGAGCAGTTCTTC	CASSLGTSGSYNEQFF
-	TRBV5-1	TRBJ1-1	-	TGCGCCAGCAGCTTGGGTGCGGGAGGAATGAACACTGAAGCTTTCTTT	CASSLGAGGMNTEAFF
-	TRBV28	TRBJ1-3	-	TGTGCCAGCAGTACTGACACCTACTCTGGAAACACCATATATTTT	CASSTDTYSGNTIYF
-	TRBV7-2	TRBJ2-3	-	TGTGCCAGCAGTTTAGTGCGGGCAATCACAGATACGCAGTATTTT	CASSLVRAITDTQYF
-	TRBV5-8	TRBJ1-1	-	TGTGCCAGCAGCTTGAGAATGGGGGGAATTAATGAAGCTTTCTTT	CASSLRMGGINEAFF
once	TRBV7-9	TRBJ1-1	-	TGTGCCAGCAGCTTAGGGATTCGGGGAAGAGCGGCTGAAGCTTTCTTT	CASSLGIRGRAAEAFF
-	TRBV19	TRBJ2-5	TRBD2	TGTGCCAGTAGTAGCGGACTAGCGGGAGAAGAGACCCAGTACTTC	CASSSGLAGEETQYF
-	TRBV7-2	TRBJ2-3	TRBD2	TGTGCCAGCAGCCGACTAGCGGGAGGATCAGATACGCAGTATTTT	CASSRLAGGSDTQYF
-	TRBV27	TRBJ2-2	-	TGTGCCAGCAGTTTCAGGGTTGAGAGAACCGGGGAGCTGTTTTTT	CASSFRVERTGELFF
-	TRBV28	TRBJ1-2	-	TGTGCCAGCAGTTTGCAATCCGGGTCTGGCTACACCTTC	CASSLQSGSGYTF
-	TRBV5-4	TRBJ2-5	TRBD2	TGTGCCAGCAGCTCCGTCTTAGCGGGCCAAGAGACCCAGTACTTC	CASSSVLAGQETQYF
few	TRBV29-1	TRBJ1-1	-	TGCAGCGTTGAGCCAGGGAACACTGAAGCTTTCTTT	CSVEPGNTEAFF
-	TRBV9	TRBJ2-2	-	TGTGCCAGCAGCACCCTGCGGCCCAACACCGGGGAGCTGTTTTTT	CASSTLRPNTGELFF
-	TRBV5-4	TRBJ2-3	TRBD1	TGTGCCAGCAGCTATTCCGGGACAGCAGATACGCAGTATTTT	CASSYSGTADTQYF
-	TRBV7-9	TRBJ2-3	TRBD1	TGTGCCAGCAGCTGGACAGGGAAAACAGATACGCAGTATTTT	CASSWTGKTDTQYF
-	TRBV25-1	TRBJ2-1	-	TGTGCCAGCAGTGAACAAGCGGTGCTCTACAATGAGCAGTTCTTC	CASSEQAVLYNEQFF
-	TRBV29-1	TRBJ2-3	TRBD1	TGCAGCGTGGCTGGGGACAGGGGACCGCCAGATACGCAGTATTTT	CSVAGDRGPPDTQYF
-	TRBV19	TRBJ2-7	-	TGTGCCAGTAGTATGGTGAGCGGCGCTTACGAGCAGTACTTC	CASSMVSGAYEQYF
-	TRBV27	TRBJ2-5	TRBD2	TGTGCCAGCAGTTTATCTCCGGGACTAGTTTTGGAGACCCAGTACTTC	CASSLSPGLVLETQYF
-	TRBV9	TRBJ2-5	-	TGTGCCAGCAGCGGCACAGGGATTGAGACCCAGTACTTC	CASSGTGIETQYF
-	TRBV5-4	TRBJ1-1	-	TGTGCCAGCTCTCGGGATTCGAACACTGAAGCTTTCTTT	CASSRDSNTEAFF
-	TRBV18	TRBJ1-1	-	TGTGCCAGCTCACCACCGGGGGGTACTGAAGCTTTCTTT	CASSPPGGTEAFF
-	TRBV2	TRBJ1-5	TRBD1	TGTGCCAGCAGTGCTACAGGGGGTAACGGCAATCAGCCCCAGCATTTT	CASSATGGNGNQPQHF
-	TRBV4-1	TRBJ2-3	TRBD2	TGCGCCAGCAGCCTATTAGCGGGATACAGCACAGATACGCAGTATTTT	CASSLLAGYSTDTQYF
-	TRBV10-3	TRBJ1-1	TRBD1	TGTGCCATCAGATCTACAGGGGACACTGAAGCTTTCTTT	CAIRSTGDTEAFF
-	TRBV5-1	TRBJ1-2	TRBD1	TGCGCCAGCAGCTTAGACGACAGGGGCTATGGCTACACCTTC	CASSLDDRGYGYTF
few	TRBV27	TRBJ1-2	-	TGTGCCAGCAGTCCCCTGGGACACCTCCCCAACTATGGCTACACCTTC	CASSPLGHLPNYGYTF
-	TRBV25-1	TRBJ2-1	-	TGTGCCAGCAGGGAACACGGGGAGCTAAATGAGCAGTTCTTC	CASREHGELNEQFF
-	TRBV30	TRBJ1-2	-	TGTGCCTGGGACACCAACTATGGCTACACCTTC	CAWDTNYGYTF